Listed below are T cell receptor beta chains from one sample, sequenced in a study of blood T cells in healthy people across ages. TCRdb called the 5' RACE reads again in MiXCR, with one record for every CDR3 protein. The table records about 680,000 distinct CDR3 sequences, over 45% of them present only once. The sequencing sample was made of blood. Receptors originate from an older woman in good health. Each CDR3 is given with its conserved first and last residue. The order of the fields is J gene, D gene, clone size, V gene, CDR3 DNA, CDR3 protein. A D gene is named only where the DNA matches it firmly. Clone size is given for some rows only: seen once, a few or many times, or a class if the clone is expanded.

TRBJ2-2	TRBD2	-	TRBV6-6	TGTGCCAGCAGTTACGGGAGCGGGGCCAACACCGGGGAGCTGTTTTTT	CASSYGSGANTGELFF
TRBJ2-4	TRBD2	-	TRBV20-1	TGCAGTGCCCACCGACGGGGGGGAGGGGGAAACATTCAGTACTTC	CSAHRRGGGGNIQYF
TRBJ1-2	-	-	TRBV12-3/TRBV12-4	TGTGCCAGCAGTCTAAATCAACTAAACTATGGCTACACCTTC	CASSLNQLNYGYTF
TRBJ2-1	-	-	TRBV14	TGTGCCAGCAGCCAAACTATGGGGGCCGGCCCCTACAATGAGCAGTTCTTC	CASSQTMGAGPYNEQFF
TRBJ2-7	-	few	TRBV20-1	TGCAGTGCTAGAGTTACGGGAGTTGACTACGAGCAGTACTTC	CSARVTGVDYEQYF
TRBJ2-3	TRBD2	few	TRBV7-9	TGTGCCAGCAGCCCAGACACGGATCCAGCGGGAGTAAGGGATACGCAGTATTTT	CASSPDTDPAGVRDTQYF
TRBJ1-2	-	-	TRBV7-2	TGTGCCAGCAGTTCTCGCCTTTTGGGCTACACCTTC	CASSSRLLGYTF
TRBJ2-7	-	-	TRBV20-1	TGCAGTGGAGGGGTCGGGGGCTACGAGCAGTACTTC	CSGGVGGYEQYF
TRBJ1-1	-	-	TRBV14	TGTGCCAGCAGCCAAGGGTCAGGGATTTCGGAAGCTTTCTTT	CASSQGSGISEAFF
TRBJ1-5	-	few	TRBV4-2	TGTGCCAGCAGCCTAGACAGAAATAGCAATCAGCCCCAGCATTTT	CASSLDRNSNQPQHF
TRBJ1-1	-	once	TRBV10-3	TGTGCCATCACGCAGACAATGAACACTGAAGCTTTCTTT	CAITQTMNTEAFF
TRBJ2-3	-	-	TRBV20-1	TGCAGTGCTAGCGCTAGAGGGATCTTAGGCACAGATACGCAGTATTTT	CSASARGILGTDTQYF
TRBJ2-5	-	-	TRBV20-1	TGCAGTGCTAGAGTGCCGGGGGCAGGGGGGATCCAAGAGACCCAGTACTTC	CSARVPGAGGIQETQYF
TRBJ2-1	-	few	TRBV5-1	TGCGCCAGCAGCTTTGGAGGGGATAATGAGCAGTTCTTC	CASSFGGDNEQFF
TRBJ2-5	-	-	TRBV9	TGTGCCAGCAGCCACCGGGACGGCGATCAAGAGACCCAGTACTTC	CASSHRDGDQETQYF
TRBJ2-7	-	few	TRBV12-3/TRBV12-4	TGTGCCAGCAGTTTAGGGGACCTCTCCTACGAGCAGTACTTC	CASSLGDLSYEQYF